This TCR beta chain was captured by sequencing in a study of T cell repertoires in cytomegalovirus infection. Study summary: Selected CMV epitopes included recently identified HLA-C-restricted ones as well as well-studied HLA-B-restricted ones. Indications of both CMV infection and matching HLA type were provided by public TCR beta signatures. Notes on the study in general: Ex vivo, HLA-C-restricted CMV-specific TCR beta clonotypes prevailed over the rest of the response.

Using its own MiXCR run on the reads, TCRdb lists one record per CDR3 protein. The repertoire holds 300,000 or so distinct CDR3 sequences, approximately 25% seen once, with 13% in the top ten. With 6 bases removed from V and 15 bases from J, the gap between germline ends came to 21 bases. Germline V gene sequence: CDR1 MDHEN, CDR2 SYDVKM. This CDR3 comprises 13 residues. The table lists this clonotype with a few counts. Its antigen is unknown. The TCR originated in a human donor in good health (CMV status not recorded). Some clones in this sample may be carry-over from other donors' samples. The sequences come from cultured PBMCs, collected from culture after CMV antigen stimulation. The rearrangement uses TRBV28 and TRBJ2-1; D ambiguous. The CDR3 coding sequence is TGTGCCAGCAGACAAAGTGGGGTCCCGGTGGGGTTCTTC. Protein: CASRQSGVPVGFF.